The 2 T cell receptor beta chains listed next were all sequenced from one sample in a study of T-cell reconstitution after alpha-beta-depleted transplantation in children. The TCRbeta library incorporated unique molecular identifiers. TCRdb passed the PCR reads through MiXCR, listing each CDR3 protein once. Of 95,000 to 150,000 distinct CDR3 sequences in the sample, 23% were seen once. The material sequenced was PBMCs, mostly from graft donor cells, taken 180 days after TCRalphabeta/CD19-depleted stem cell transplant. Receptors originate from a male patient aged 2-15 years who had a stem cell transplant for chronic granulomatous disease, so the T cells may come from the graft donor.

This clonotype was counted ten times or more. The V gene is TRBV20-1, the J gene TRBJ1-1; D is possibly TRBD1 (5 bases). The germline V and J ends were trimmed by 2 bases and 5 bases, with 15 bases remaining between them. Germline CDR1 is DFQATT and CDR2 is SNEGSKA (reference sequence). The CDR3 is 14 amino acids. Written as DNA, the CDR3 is TGCAGTGCTAGATTGGTAGGGGAATGGACTGAAGCTTTCTTT. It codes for CSARLVGEWTEAFF.

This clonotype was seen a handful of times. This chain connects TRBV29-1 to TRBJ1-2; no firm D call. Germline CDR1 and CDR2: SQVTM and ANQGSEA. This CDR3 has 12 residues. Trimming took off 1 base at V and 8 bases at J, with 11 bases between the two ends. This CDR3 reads CSVEVWSRGYTF. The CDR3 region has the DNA TGCAGCGTTGAAGTTTGGTCTCGAGGCTACACCTTC.